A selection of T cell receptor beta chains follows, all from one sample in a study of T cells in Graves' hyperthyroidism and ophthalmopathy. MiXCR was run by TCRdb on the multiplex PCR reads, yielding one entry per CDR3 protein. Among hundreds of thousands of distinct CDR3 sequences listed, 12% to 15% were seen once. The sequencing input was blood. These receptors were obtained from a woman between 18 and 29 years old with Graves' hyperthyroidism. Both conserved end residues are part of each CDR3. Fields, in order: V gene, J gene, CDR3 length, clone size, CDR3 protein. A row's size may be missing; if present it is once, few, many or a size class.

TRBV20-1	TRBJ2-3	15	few	CSASGYISYTDTQYF
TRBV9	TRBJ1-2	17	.	CASSVAPTGATSYGYTF
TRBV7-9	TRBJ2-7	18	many	CASSESLTGDWGAYEQYF
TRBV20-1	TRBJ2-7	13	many	CSASQGRTDEQYF
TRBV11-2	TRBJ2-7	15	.	CASSLYATDYYEQYF
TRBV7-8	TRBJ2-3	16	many	CASSAAWGMRTDTQYF
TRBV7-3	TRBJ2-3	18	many	CASSLLGISGRSRDTQYF
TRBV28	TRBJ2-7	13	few	CASKNLRSYEQYF
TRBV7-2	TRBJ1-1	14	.	CASSLGILNTGAFF
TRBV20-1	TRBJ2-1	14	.	CSASRQHIYTGQFF
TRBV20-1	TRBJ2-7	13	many	CSAYSGSSYEQYF
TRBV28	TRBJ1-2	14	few	CASSTTTDNYGYTF
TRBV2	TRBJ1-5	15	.	CASQIGQNSNQPQHF
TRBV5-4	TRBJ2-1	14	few	CASSGQFSYNEQFF
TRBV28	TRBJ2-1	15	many	CASSRTSGRAFEQFF
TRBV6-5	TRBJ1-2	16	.	CASSYSTDRPYHGYTF
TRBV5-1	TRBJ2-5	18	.	CASSLVLTSAGGQETQYF
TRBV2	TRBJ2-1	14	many	CASTHGRLVNEQFF
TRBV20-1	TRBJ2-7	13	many	CSASYAGGYEQYF
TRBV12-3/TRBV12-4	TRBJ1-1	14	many	CASSFPDQDTEAFF
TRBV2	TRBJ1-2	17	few	CASSEVPGGGGGYGYTF
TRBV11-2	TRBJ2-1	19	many	CASSLGYARGTSEYNEQFF
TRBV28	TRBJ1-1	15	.	CASRYVGGLNTEAFF
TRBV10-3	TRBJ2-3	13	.	CAISFSASDTQYF
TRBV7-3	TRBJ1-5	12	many	CASSLPGQPQHF
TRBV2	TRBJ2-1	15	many	CASRERRSYYNEQFF
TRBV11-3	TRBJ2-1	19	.	CASSLGQGAPLSSHNEQFF
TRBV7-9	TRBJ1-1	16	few	CASSQSIQTGTGEAFF
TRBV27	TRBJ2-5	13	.	CASSSYPMETQYF
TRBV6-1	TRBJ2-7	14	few	CASRELGRAHEQYF
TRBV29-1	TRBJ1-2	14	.	CSVAQGFSNYGYTF
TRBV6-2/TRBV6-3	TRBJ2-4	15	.	CASSYGGPPKNIQYF
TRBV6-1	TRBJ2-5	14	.	CASSGDRLRKTQYF
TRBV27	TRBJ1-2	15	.	CASSPLDLNGHGYTF
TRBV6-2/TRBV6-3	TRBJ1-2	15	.	CASSPIDRPFYGYTF
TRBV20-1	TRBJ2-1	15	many	CSARDSILAGVLEFF
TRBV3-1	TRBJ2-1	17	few	CASSPLGRAGGYNEQFF
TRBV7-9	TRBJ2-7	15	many	CASSPTGLGSYEQYF
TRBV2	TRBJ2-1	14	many	CASLSAEPYNEQFF
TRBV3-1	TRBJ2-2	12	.	CASSQDLKELFF
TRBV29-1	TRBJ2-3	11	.	CSVGAGDTQYF
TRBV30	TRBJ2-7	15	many	CAWGDETDSALEQYF
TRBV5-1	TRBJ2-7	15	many	CASSLAAGGYYEQYF
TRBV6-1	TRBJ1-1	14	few	CASSESTGITEAFF